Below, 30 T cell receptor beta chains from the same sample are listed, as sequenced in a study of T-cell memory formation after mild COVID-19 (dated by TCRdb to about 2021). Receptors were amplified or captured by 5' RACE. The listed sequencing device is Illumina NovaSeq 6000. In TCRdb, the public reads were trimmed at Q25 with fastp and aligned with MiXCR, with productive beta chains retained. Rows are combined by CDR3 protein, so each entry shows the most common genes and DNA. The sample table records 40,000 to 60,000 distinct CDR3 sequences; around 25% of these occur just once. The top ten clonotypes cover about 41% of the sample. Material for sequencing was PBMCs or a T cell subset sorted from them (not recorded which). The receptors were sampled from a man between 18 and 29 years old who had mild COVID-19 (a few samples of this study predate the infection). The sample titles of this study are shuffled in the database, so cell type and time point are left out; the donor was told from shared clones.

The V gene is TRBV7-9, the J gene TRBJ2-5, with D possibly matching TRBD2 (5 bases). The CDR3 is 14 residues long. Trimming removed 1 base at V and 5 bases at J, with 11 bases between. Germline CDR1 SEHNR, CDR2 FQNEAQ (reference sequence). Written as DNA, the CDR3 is TGTGCCAGCAGCTTAGGCGGGTTGAGGGAGACCCAGTACTTC. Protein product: CASSLGGLRETQYF.

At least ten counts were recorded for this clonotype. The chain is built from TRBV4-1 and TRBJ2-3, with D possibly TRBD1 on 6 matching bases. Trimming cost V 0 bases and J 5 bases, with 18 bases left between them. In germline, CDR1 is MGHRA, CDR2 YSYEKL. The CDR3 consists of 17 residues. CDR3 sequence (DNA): TGCGCCAGCAGCCAAGATCAGGGGCCTCCGACAAAAGATACGCAGTATTTT. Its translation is CASSQDQGPPTKDTQYF.

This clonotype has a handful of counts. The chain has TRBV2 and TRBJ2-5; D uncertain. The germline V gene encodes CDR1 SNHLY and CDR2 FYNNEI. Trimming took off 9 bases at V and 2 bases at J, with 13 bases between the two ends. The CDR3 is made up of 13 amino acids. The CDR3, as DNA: TGTGCCAGGAGACACCAATTACAAGAGACCCAGTACTTC. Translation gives CARRHQLQETQYF.

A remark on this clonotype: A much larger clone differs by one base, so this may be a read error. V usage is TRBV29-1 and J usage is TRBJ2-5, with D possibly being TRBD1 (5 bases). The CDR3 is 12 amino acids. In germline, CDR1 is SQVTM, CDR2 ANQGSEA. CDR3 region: CSVGRVQDTQYF. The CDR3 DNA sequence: TGCAGCGTTGGCAGGGTCCAAGATACCCAGTACTTC. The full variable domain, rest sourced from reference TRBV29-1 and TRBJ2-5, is SAVISQKPSRDICQRGTSLTIQCQVDSQVTMMFWYRQQPGQSLTLIATANQGSEATYESGFVIDKFPISRPNLTFSTLTVSNMSPEDSSIYLCSVGRVQDTQYFGPGTRLLVL.

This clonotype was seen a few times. The CDR3 protein is CASSLVGILYGYTF. CDR3 DNA sequence: TGTGCCAGCAGCTTAGTTGGGATCTTATATGGCTACACCTTC. J is TRBJ1-2 and V is TRBV7-9; D is uncertain. Germline V gene lookup returns CDR1 SEHNR and CDR2 FQNEAQ (reference sequence). The CDR3 consists of 14 residues. Trimming cost V 1 base and J 5 bases, with 11 bases left between them.

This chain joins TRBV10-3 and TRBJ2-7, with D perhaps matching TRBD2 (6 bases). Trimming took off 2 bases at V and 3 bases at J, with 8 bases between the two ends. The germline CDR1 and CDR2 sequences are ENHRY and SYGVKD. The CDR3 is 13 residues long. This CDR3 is CAISEGGLYEQYV. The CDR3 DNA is TGTGCCATCAGTGAGGGGGGACTCTACGAGCAGTACGTC.

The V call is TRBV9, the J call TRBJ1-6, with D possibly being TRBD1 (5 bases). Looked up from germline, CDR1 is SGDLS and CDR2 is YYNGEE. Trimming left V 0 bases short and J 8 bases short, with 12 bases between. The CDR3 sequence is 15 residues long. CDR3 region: CASSVAETEHSPLHF. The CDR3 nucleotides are TGTGCCAGCAGCGTAGCTGAGACAGAGCATTCACCCCTCCACTTT.

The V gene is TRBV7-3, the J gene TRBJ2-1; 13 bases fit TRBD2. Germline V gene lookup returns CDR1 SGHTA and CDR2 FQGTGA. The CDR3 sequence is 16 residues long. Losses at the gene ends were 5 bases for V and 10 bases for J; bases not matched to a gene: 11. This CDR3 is CASSPPGTSGAREQFF. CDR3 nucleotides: TGTGCCAGCAGCCCACCAGGGACTAGCGGGGCGCGGGAGCAGTTCTTC.

The CDR3 spells CSANLRNNEQFF. CDR3 nucleotides: TGCAGTGCTAATTTGCGGAACAATGAGCAGTTCTTC. This sequence joins TRBV20-1 and TRBJ2-1; no reliable D call. V lost 4 bases and J lost 5, with 9 bases in between. Germline CDR1 reads DFQATT; CDR2 reads SNEGSKA (reference sequence). The CDR3 runs 12 residues.

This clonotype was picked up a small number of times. The CDR3 spells CASSQDPSGSSYNEQFF. CDR3 sequence (DNA): TGTGCCAGCAGCCAGGACCCTAGCGGGAGCTCCTACAATGAGCAGTTCTTC. The V gene is TRBV4-2, the J gene TRBJ2-1; TRBD2 agrees at 10 bases. V was pared by 3 bases and J by 0 bases, with 5 bases of the junction left unmatched. Germline V gene lookup returns CDR1 LGHNA and CDR2 YNFKEQ. The CDR3 consists of 17 residues.

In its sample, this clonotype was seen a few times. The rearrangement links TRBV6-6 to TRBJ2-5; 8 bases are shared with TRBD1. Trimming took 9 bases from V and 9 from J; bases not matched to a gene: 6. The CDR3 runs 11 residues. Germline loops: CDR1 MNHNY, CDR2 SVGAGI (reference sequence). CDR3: CASAGGGSQYF. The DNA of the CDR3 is TGTGCCAGTGCAGGGGGCGGGTCCCAGTACTTC.

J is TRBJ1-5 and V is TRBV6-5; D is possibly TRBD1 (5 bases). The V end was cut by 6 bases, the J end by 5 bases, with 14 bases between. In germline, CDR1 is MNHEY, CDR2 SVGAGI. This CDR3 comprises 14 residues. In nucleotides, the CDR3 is TGTGCCAGCAGAGAAAGGGGAATCGATCAGCCCCAGCATTTT. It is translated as CASRERGIDQPQHF.

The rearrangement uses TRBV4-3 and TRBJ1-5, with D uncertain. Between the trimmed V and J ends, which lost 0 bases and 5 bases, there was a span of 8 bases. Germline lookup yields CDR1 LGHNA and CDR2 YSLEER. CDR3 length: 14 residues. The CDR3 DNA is TGCGCCAGCAGCCAAGAAGGAGGAGATCAGCCCCAGCATTTT. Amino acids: CASSQEGGDQPQHF.

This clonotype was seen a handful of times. The CDR3, as DNA: TGCGCCAGCACGCCGGACCGCAACACTGAAGCTTTCTTT. This codes for CASTPDRNTEAFF. J is TRBJ1-1 and V is TRBV5-1; D unclear. This CDR3 is 13 amino acids long. The germline gives CDR1 SGHRS, CDR2 YFSETQ. V lost 6 bases and J lost 2, with 11 bases in between.

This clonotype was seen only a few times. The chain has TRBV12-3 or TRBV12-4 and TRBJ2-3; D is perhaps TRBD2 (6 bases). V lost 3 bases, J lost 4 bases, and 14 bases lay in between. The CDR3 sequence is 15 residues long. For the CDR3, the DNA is TGTGCCAGCAGTTTGGTCGGGGGAGGTGCAGATACGCAGTATTTT. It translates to CASSLVGGGADTQYF.

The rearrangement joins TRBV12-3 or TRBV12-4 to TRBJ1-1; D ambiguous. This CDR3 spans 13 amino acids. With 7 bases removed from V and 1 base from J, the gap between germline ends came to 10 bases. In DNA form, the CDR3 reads TGTGCCAGCACCTGGTGGGAGAACACTGAAGCTTTCTTT. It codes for CASTWWENTEAFF.

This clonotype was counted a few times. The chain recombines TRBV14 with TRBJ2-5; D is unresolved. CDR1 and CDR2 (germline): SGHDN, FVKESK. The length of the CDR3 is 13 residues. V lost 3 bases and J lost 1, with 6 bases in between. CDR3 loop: CASSQGIQETQYF. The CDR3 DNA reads TGTGCCAGCAGCCAGGGCATCCAAGAGACCCAGTACTTC.

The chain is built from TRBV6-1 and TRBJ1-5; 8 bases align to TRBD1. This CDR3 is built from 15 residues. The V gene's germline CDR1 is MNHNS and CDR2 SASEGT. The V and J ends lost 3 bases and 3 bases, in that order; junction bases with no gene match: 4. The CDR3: CASSEWTGLNQPQHF. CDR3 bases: TGTGCCAGCAGTGAGTGGACAGGGCTCAATCAGCCCCAGCATTTT.

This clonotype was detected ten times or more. The CDR3 region is CASSLSGRLAGAGELFF. Here the CDR3 DNA reads TGCGCCAGCAGCCTATCAGGGCGCCTAGCGGGAGCCGGGGAGCTGTTTTTT. The V gene is TRBV4-1, the J gene TRBJ2-2, with 10 bases aligning to TRBD2. Trimming at V came to 4 bases and at J to 6 bases, leaving 11 bases not matched to a gene. Looked up from germline, CDR1 is MGHRA and CDR2 is YSYEKL. The CDR3 is made up of 17 amino acids.

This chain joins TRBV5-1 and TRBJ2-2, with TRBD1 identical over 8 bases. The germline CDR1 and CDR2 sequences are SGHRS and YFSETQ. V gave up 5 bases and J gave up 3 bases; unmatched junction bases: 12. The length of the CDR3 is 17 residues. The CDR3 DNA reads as TGCGCCAGCAGACTTCTACCCCGGACAGGGTACACCGGGGAGCTGTTTTTT. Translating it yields CASRLLPRTGYTGELFF.

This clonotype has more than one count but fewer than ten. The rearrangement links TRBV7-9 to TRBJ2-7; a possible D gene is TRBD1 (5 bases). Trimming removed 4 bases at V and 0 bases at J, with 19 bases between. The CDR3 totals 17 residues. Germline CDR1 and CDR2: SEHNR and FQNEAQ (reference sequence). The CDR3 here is CASSSGIPGKSSYEQYF. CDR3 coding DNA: TGTGCCAGCAGCTCAGGAATTCCAGGGAAGAGCTCCTACGAGCAGTACTTC.

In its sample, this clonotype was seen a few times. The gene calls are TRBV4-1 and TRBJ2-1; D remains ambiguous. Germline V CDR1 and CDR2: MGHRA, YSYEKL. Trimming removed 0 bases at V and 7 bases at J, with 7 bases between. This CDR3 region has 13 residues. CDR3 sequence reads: CASSQEKGNEQFF. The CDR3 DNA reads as TGCGCCAGCAGCCAAGAGAAGGGTAATGAGCAGTTCTTC.

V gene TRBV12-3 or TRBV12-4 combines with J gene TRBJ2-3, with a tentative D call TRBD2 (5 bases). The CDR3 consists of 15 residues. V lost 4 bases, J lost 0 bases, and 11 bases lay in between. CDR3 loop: CASSWGDLSTDTQYF. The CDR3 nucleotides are TGTGCCAGCAGTTGGGGAGACTTGAGCACAGATACGCAGTATTTT.

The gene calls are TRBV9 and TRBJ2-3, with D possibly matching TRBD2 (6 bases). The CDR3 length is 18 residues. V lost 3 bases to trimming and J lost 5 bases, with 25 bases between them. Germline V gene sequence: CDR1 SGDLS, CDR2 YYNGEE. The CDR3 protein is CASSGLPGLKMPGDTQYF. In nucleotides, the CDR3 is TGTGCCAGCAGCGGCCTCCCTGGACTAAAAATGCCGGGAGATACGCAGTATTTT. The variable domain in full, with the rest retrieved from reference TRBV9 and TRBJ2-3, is DSGVTQTPKHLITATGQRVTLRCSPRSGDLSVYWYQQSLDQGLQFLIQYYNGEERAKGNILERFSAQQFPDLHSELNLSSLELGDSALYFCASSGLPGLKMPGDTQYFGPGTRLTVL.

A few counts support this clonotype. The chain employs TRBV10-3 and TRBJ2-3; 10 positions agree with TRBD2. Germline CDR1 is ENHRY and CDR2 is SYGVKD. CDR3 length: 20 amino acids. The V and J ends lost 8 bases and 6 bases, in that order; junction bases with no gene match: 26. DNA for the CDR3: TGTGCCATCGGGTCCAACGTGGGGCTAGCGGGGGCCACTCCTCTCGATACGCAGTATTTT. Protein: CAIGSNVGLAGATPLDTQYF.

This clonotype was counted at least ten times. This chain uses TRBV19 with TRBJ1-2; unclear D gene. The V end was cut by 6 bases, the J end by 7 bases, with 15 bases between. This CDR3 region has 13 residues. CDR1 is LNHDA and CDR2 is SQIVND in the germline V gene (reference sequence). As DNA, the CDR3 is TGTGCCAGTAGAAGATCCCCGATGGCTGGCTACACCTTC. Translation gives CASRRSPMAGYTF. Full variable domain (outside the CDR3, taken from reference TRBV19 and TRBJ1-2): DGGITQSPKYLFRKEGQNVTLSCEQNLNHDAMYWYRQDPGQGLRLIYYSQIVNDFQKGDIAEGYSVSREKKESFPLTVTSAQKNPTAFYLCASRRSPMAGYTFGSGTRLTVV.

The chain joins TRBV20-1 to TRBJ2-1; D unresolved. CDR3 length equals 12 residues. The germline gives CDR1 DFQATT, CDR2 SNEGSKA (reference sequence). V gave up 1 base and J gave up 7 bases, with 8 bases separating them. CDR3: CSARGLLNEQFF. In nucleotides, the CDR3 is TGCAGTGCTAGAGGTCTATTGAATGAGCAGTTCTTC.

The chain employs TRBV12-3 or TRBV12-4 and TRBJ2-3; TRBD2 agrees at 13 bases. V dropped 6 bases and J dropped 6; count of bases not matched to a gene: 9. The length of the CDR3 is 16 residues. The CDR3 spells CASSGLAGAGGDTQYF. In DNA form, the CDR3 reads TGTGCCAGCAGCGGACTAGCGGGGGCCGGGGGGGATACGCAGTATTTT.

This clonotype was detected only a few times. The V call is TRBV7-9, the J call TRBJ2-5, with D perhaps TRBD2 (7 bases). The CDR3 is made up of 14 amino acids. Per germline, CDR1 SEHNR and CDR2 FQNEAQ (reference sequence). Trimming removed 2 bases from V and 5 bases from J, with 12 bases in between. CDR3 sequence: CASSLPGGWETQYF. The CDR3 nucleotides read TGTGCCAGCAGCTTACCGGGGGGCTGGGAGACCCAGTACTTC.

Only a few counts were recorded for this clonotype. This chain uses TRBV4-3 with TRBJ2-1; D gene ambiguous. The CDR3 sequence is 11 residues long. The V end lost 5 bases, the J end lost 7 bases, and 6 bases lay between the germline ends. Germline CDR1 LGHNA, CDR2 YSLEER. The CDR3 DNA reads TGCGCCAGCAGCGGGGTGAATGAGCAGTTCTTC. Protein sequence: CASSGVNEQFF.